This T cell receptor (beta chain) was captured in a study of blood T cell repertoires in COVID-19. Study summary: From the United States, Italy and Spain came samples of acute and convalescent COVID-19. In each case, the material was cDNA or gDNA derived from T cells, B-cell-depleted T cells, or PBMCs.

A Seattle source enrolled patients during active infection and followed them longitudinally. Original processing methods: How many nucleated cells were present was estimated from reference gene primer amplification. Produced via immunoSEQ multiplex PCR; TCRdb's table is partial and in-frame only. The V and J calls and the clone size are those of that table, but D and trimming were determined from the DNA. The sample yields 85,000 to 100,000 clones, around 88% seen once. V lost 1 base, J lost 3 bases, and 6 bases stayed unmatched. This CDR3 spans 16 amino acids. Germline loops: CDR1 SGHKS, CDR2 YYEKEE (reference sequence).

The sequencing sample was made of peripheral blood. The V and J genes are TRBV5-5 and TRBJ2-2; 7 nucleotides line up with TRBD1. This TCR was sampled from a man over 45 with COVID-19, enrolled during active disease. Written as DNA, the CDR3 is TGTGCCAGCAGCTTGTCCGGGACAGCGGACACCGGGGAGCTGTTTTTT. Amino acid sequence: CASSLSGTADTGELFF.